This T cell receptor beta chain was retrieved from a study of Siglec-9 on CD8 T cells in melanoma. Generated by immunoSEQ multiplex PCR, the TCRdb table keeps only in-frame clones and is missing some. In the table there are approximately 39,000 clones, 65% to 85% of which are singletons. This CDR3 contains 16 residues. The V and J ends lost 4 bases and 1 base respectively, with 16 bases between them. Germline V gene sequence: CDR1 SGDLS, CDR2 YYNGEE. This clonotype was obtained from a human donor in good health. This sequence joins TRBV9 and TRBJ2-3, with D perhaps being TRBD1 or TRBD2 (6 bases each). Sequencing input: Siglec-9- CD8+ T cells sorted from blood. The CDR3 loop is CASSPLGGSGTDTQYF. The CDR3 DNA is TGTGCCAGCAGCCCCTTAGGGGGGAGTGGCACAGATACGCAGTATTTT.